This T cell receptor (beta chain) was found in a study of beta chain features in type 1 diabetes. The table lists this clone with a few counts. Its antigen is still unknown. Expressed TCRB transcripts were sequenced because the entire RNA isolate underwent reverse transcription. Generated by immunoSEQ multiplex PCR, the TCRdb table keeps only in-frame clones and is missing some. In the table there are fewer than 400,000 clones, around 9.7% of which are singletons. The CDR3 runs to 13 residues. Germline V gives CDR1 MNHEY, CDR2 SMNVEV (reference sequence). V gave up 7 bases and J gave up 9 bases; unmatched junction bases: 6. The study, taken as a whole, reports: In all four CD4+ subsets, TCRB CDR3 length was significantly, moderately reduced in type 1 diabetes.

J is TRBJ1-1 and V is TRBV27; 12 nucleotides agree with TRBD1. The TCR originated in a man younger than 45 with type 1 diabetes. Sequenced sample: central memory CD4+ T cells from blood. The chain's CDR3 is CASTYGTGGKAFF. CDR3 DNA: TGTGCCAGCACCTACGGGACAGGGGGCAAAGCTTTCTTT.